Detailed here is one TCR beta chain. As handled by the study authors: Amplification from reference gene primers served as the basis for estimated nucleated cell counts. Clones were read by immunoSEQ multiplex PCR, and TCRdb kept only the in-frame ones, dropping some. The D gene and trimming were derived from the DNA, and the V and J assignments and clone size from that table. Here the sample spans 350,000 or so clones, around 87% being singletons. This specimen belongs to a study of blood T cell repertoires in COVID-19. Study information: The United States, Italy and Spain supplied acute and convalescent COVID-19 samples. Nucleic acid was either cDNA or gDNA, and it came from T cells, B-cell-depleted T cells, or PBMCs.

Seattle's enrolled individuals joined amid active infection and were then monitored longitudinally. This CDR3 spans 13 amino acids. Germline V gene data show CDR1 as SGHRS and CDR2 as YFSETQ. With V trimmed by 2 bases and J by 5 bases, 4 bases remained unmatched. The clonotype comes from a woman in her 30s with COVID-19, enrolled during active disease. The sequenced sample consisted of peripheral blood. V gene TRBV5-1 combines with J gene TRBJ2-7; TRBD1 matches at 7 bases. CDR3 in amino acids: CASSFDRDNEQYF. As DNA, the CDR3 is TGCGCCAGCAGCTTCGACAGGGACAACGAGCAGTACTTC.